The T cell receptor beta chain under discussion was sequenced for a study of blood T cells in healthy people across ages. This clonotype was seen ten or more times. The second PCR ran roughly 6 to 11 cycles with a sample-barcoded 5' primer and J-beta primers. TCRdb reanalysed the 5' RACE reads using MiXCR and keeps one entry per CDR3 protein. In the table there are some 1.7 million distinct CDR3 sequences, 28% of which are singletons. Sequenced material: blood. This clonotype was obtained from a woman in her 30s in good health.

This chain's CDR3 is CASSQAIREYEAFF. CDR3 DNA: TGCGCCAGCAGCCAAGCGATACGGGAATATGAAGCTTTCTTT. This sequence joins TRBV4-1 and TRBJ1-1; D not resolved. In germline, CDR1 is MGHRA, CDR2 YSYEKL. CDR3 size: 14 residues. Trimming took 1 base from V and 7 from J, leaving 13 bases between them.